This TCR beta chain originates from a study of regulatory T cells in long-lasting Graves disease. Whole-study findings and limits: Segments TRBV28, TRBJ1-2 and TRBJ2-5 showed preferential usage in persistent disease. Thyroid tissue was not sampled; only peripheral blood was. New patients shared 966 public clonotypes, and persistent patients shared more, with about 2,500.

The time point was: persistent/refractory GD, antithyroid drugs over 5 years with positive TRAb. RNA from PBMCs was the source of the TCR library. Peripheral blood, at about 10 milliliters, went into EDTA tubes. To note about this clonotype: Its antigen is still unknown.

Assembly of TCR beta libraries relied on iRepertoire HTBI primers together with Arm-PCR of CDR3 regions. Each CDR3 protein gets one entry after TCRdb re-called the multiplex PCR reads with MiXCR. The sample lists 300,000 to 500,000 distinct CDR3 sequences; around 21% were seen once. Trimming took off 4 bases at V and 2 bases at J, with 16 bases between the two ends. The CDR3 loop spans 16 amino acids. In germline, CDR1 is SEHNR, CDR2 FQNEAQ (reference sequence). Sample: peripheral blood mononuclear cells (PBMCs), taken when the disease was refractory, from a patient treated with antithyroid drugs. The sequence was obtained from a female donor with Graves disease. V and J are TRBV7-9 and TRBJ2-3, with no clear D. The CDR3 sequence: CASSSTRWKHTDTQYF. In nucleotides, the CDR3 is TGTGCCAGCAGCTCTACCAGGTGGAAGCACACAGATACGCAGTATTTT.